This T cell receptor beta chain was observed in a study of shared clonotypes between healthy human individuals. Study-level findings and limits: It was the non-shared clonotypes that had lower generation probabilities than clonotypes shared by all four donors. Estimated richness values were generally larger in naive subsets than in memory subsets.

The germline V gene encodes CDR1 GTSNPN and CDR2 SVGIG (reference sequence). This CDR3 has 13 residues. Trimming took 3 bases from V and 4 from J, leaving 12 bases between them. As for this clone: The antigen remains unidentified.

It was at deep level that the assay was run. Only in-frame clones appear in the TCRdb table, and some are missing; sequencing was by immunoSEQ multiplex PCR. The sample carries about 960,000 clones, less than 85% recorded once. The source is a man between 18 and 35 years old in good health. Sequenced: memory CD4+ T cells sorted from blood. The sample's subset: CD45RA-negative fraction. The chain joins TRBV30 to TRBJ2-5, with D perhaps given as TRBD1 or TRBD2 (5 bases each). The CDR3 loop reads CAWRAMGTETQYF. DNA of the CDR3: TGTGCCTGGAGAGCGATGGGGACAGAGACCCAGTACTTC.